Below are 32 T cell receptor beta chains sequenced from a single sample in a study of blood T cell repertoires in COVID-19 (dated by TCRdb to the early 2020s). Receptor libraries were prepared by the immunoSEQ multiplex PCR assay. TCRdb holds this immuneACCESS table with in-frame rearrangements only. Some clones are missing; in checked studies, unresolved V genes explain under half, and the rest has no known cause. The sample table lists over 150,000 clones, 80% to 90% of them with a count of one. Around 2% of the sample comes from the top ten. The sample was peripheral blood. The origin of the receptors is a woman older than 75 with acute or convalescent COVID-19.

A single count supports this clone. This chain joins TRBV30 and TRBJ1-2; TRBD1 is a possible D gene (6 bases). CDR1 is GTSNPN and CDR2 is SVGIG in the germline V gene (reference sequence). This CDR3 is 15 amino acids long. V was pared by 5 bases and J by 5 bases, with 21 bases between. The CDR3 coding sequence is TGTGCCTGGTCGCCCGACAGGCCCCCTATTTATGGCTACACCTTC. Translation: CAWSPDRPPIYGYTF.

This chain uses TRBV23-1 with TRBJ2-7; no firm D call. TRBV23-1 belongs to the ORF category, with a function that is uncertain. V was pared by 3 bases and J by 3 bases, with 3 bases between. CDR3 length equals 11 residues. CDR3 sequence (DNA): TGCGCCAGCAGTCACAGCTACGAGCAGTACTTC. The encoded protein is CASSHSYEQYF.

This rearrangement joins TRBV12-3 or TRBV12-4 to TRBJ1-3; 7 nucleotides line up with TRBD1. Trimming removed 7 bases from V and 4 bases from J; junction bases left unmatched: 4. The CDR3 consists of 13 residues. The CDR3: CASTTGLGNTIYF. CDR3 DNA: TGTGCCAGCACGACAGGGTTGGGAAACACCATATATTTT.

This clone appeared a few times. The rearrangement uses TRBV28 and TRBJ1-4; weak D call: TRBD1 (5 bases). Trimming stripped 5 bases from V and 8 bases from J, with 24 bases between. The CDR3 runs to 17 residues. CDR1 MDHEN and CDR2 SYDVKM come from the germline V gene. The CDR3 DNA reads as TGTGCCAGCAGTCCAATACCCATAGGGACTGGTGGGGAAAAACTGTTTTTT. Amino acid sequence: CASSPIPIGTGGEKLFF.

The J gene is TRBJ2-3, the V gene TRBV7-9, with 9 bases aligning to TRBD2. CDR3 length: 14 amino acids. J gave up 3 bases and V 5 bases, and 3 bases lay outside the gene matches. From germline, CDR1 is SEHNR and CDR2 FQNEAQ (reference sequence). The CDR3 is CASSPGLATDTQYF. In DNA form, the CDR3 reads TGTGCCAGCAGCCCAGGACTAGCGACAGATACGCAGTATTTT. Supplemented by reference TRBV7-9 and TRBJ2-3, the full variable domain reads DTGVSQNPRHKITKRGQNVTFRCDPISEHNRLYWYRQTLGQGPEFLTYFQNEAQLEKSRLLSDRFSAERPKGSFSTLEIQRTEQGDSAMYLCASSPGLATDTQYFGPGTRLTVL.

This clone was seen more than once but under ten times. This chain uses TRBV19 with TRBJ1-4; 9 bases fit TRBD1. The junction had 12 bases not matched to a gene; V was cut back by 5 bases and J by 5 bases. Germline values: CDR1 LNHDA, CDR2 SQIVND (reference sequence). The CDR3 runs 17 residues. The CDR3 spells CASSVVTTGGTNEKLFF. DNA of the CDR3: TGTGCCAGTAGTGTCGTCACGACAGGGGGGACAAATGAAAAACTGTTTTTT.

This clone was seen a single time. The chain employs TRBV30 and TRBJ2-7; the D gene is possibly TRBD1 (6 bases). The CDR3 has 16 residues. Trimming left V 2 bases short and J 2 bases short, with 19 bases between. Germline V lookup: CDR1 GTSNPN, CDR2 SVGIG (reference sequence). The CDR3 sequence is CAWSNRQGPPPYEQYF. For the CDR3, the DNA is TGTGCCTGGAGTAATCGTCAGGGGCCGCCCCCCTACGAGCAGTACTTC.

The chain carries TRBV29-1 and TRBJ2-3, with a weak D call TRBD2 (5 bases). Germline V CDR1 and CDR2: SQVTM, ANQGSEA. Trimming pared 2 bases from V and 5 bases from J, leaving 17 bases between. The CDR3 has 15 residues. The CDR3 is CSVEWAGKGGDTQYF. CDR3 coding DNA: TGCAGCGTTGAATGGGCGGGTAAGGGCGGAGATACGCAGTATTTT.

The genes are TRBV6-1 and TRBJ1-4; weak D call: TRBD1 (5 bases). V lost 0 bases and J 7 bases, leaving 18 bases between the germline ends. The CDR3 is 17 residues long. Germline CDR1 is MNHNS and CDR2 is SASEGT. The CDR3 sequence is CASSEALGAGGPEKLFF. The CDR3 DNA follows: TGTGCCAGCAGTGAAGCGCTTGGGGCAGGTGGCCCTGAAAAACTGTTTTTT.

Details on this clone: One junction end does not reproduce the germline sequence, and a read error may be involved. The V and J genes are TRBV7-6 and TRBJ2-7, with 7 bases lining up with TRBD1. The CDR3 sequence is 15 residues long. Germline V gene lookup returns CDR1 SGHVS and CDR2 FNYEAQ. This chain's CDR3 is CASSLAGGSTYEQYF. For the CDR3, the DNA is TGTGCCAGCAGCTTAGCAGGGGGCTCTACCTATGAGCAGTACTTC. The complete variable domain, with remaining parts taken from reference TRBV7-6 and TRBJ2-7, reads GAGVSQSPRYKVTKRGQDVALRCDPISGHVSLYWYRQALGQGPEFLTYFNYEAQQDKSGLPNDRFSAERPEGSISTLTIQRTEQRDSAMYRCASSLAGGSTYEQYFGPGTRLTVT.

The rearrangement uses TRBV2 and TRBJ2-7; D unresolved. Trimming stripped 3 bases from V and 12 bases from J, with 12 bases between. This CDR3 is built from 11 residues. Germline lookup yields CDR1 SNHLY and CDR2 FYNNEI. CDR3 loop: CASSDDQAMYF. CDR3 nucleotides: TGTGCCAGCAGTGATGACCAGGCGATGTACTTC.

This sequence joins TRBV6-5 and TRBJ1-1; TRBD1 might be the D (5 bases). V gave up 2 bases and J gave up 5 bases, with 12 bases separating them. This CDR3 has 14 residues. Germline CDR1 is MNHEY and CDR2 is SVGAGI. CDR3 DNA: TGTGCCAGCAGTTACGGGGGGTCGGGGACTGAAGCTTTCTTT. Translated: CASSYGGSGTEAFF.

The rearrangement joins TRBV5-1 to TRBJ2-7; 9 nucleotides match TRBD1. Germline CDR1 reads SGHRS; CDR2 reads YFSETQ. This CDR3 contains 15 residues. The V segment lost 0 bases and the J segment 6 bases; nucleotides outside the gene matches: 7. The CDR3 region is CASSLAGTGMSEQYF. CDR3 nucleotides: TGCGCCAGCAGCTTGGCCGGGACAGGGATGAGCGAGCAGTACTTC.

The V and J genes are TRBV7-9 and TRBJ2-7; 7 bases map to TRBD1. CDR3 length: 12 residues. The V gene's germline CDR1 is SEHNR and CDR2 FQNEAQ (reference sequence). V lost 8 bases, J lost 3 bases, and 4 bases stayed unmatched. The CDR3 sequence is CASGRDSYEQYF. The CDR3 coding sequence is TGTGCCAGCGGCCGGGACAGCTACGAGCAGTACTTC.

Only a few counts were recorded for this clone. The V and J genes are TRBV11-2 and TRBJ2-2; 9 bases agree with TRBD1. This CDR3 has 15 residues. Trimming cost V 5 bases and J 4 bases; bases outside gene matches: 5. Looked up from germline, CDR1 is SGHAT and CDR2 is FQNNGV. The CDR3 nucleotides are TGTGCCAGCAGCCTATCGACAGGGGGCACCGGGGAGCTGTTTTTT. This encodes CASSLSTGGTGELFF.

V is TRBV2 and J is TRBJ2-1, with D uncertain. CDR1 SNHLY and CDR2 FYNNEI come from the germline V gene. Trimming shortened V by 6 bases and J by 1 base, and 16 bases separated the two germline ends. This CDR3 has 16 residues. CDR3 sequence (DNA): TGTGCCAGCAGCCCCGGTCCGAGCATTTCCTACAATGAGCAGTTCTTC. Its protein product is CASSPGPSISYNEQFF.

J is TRBJ1-1 and V is TRBV7-2; 8 nucleotides agree with TRBD1. CDR1 SGHTA and CDR2 FQGNSA come from the germline V gene. Unmatched junction bases numbered 1, after V lost 6 bases and J lost 4 bases. The length of the CDR3 is 12 residues. The CDR3 nucleotides read TGTGCCAGCAGAACAGGGGGCACTGAAGCTTTCTTT. It specifies CASRTGGTEAFF.

This clone has a single count. This chain uses TRBV5-1 with TRBJ2-7, with a weak D call TRBD1 (6 bases). This CDR3 is 13 amino acids long. Deletions cut 4 bases from V and 5 bases from J, with 13 bases between. Per the germline V gene, CDR1 is SGHRS and CDR2 is YFSETQ. CDR3 DNA: TGCGCCAGCAGCCTGGCCCAGGGGAACGAGCAGTACTTC. It is translated as CASSLAQGNEQYF.

A few counts support this clone. V usage is TRBV28 and J usage is TRBJ1-5; TRBD1 is a possible D gene (5 bases). Germline loops: CDR1 MDHEN, CDR2 SYDVKM. The V end was cut by 4 bases, the J end by 7 bases, with 14 bases between. The CDR3 contains 14 residues. CDR3: CASSSGMSYQPQHF. The CDR3 DNA reads as TGTGCCAGCAGTTCAGGGATGAGTTACCAGCCCCAGCATTTT. The whole variable domain, remainder taken from reference TRBV28 and TRBJ1-5, is DVKVTQSSRYLVKRTGEKVFLECVQDMDHENMFWYRQDPGLGLRLIYFSYDVKMKEKGDIPEGYSVSREKKERFSLILESASTNQTSMYLCASSSGMSYQPQHFGDGTRLSIL.

The rearrangement links TRBV3-1 (or the pseudogene TRBV3-2) to TRBJ1-1; D perhaps matches TRBD1 (6 bases). V was shortened by 1 base and J by 4 bases, with 13 bases between the two germline ends. CDR1 LGHDT and CDR2 YNNKEL come from the germline V gene (reference sequence). The CDR3 has 15 amino acids. The CDR3 loop reads CASSQGGGRGTEAFF. The CDR3 region has the DNA TGTGCCAGCAGCCAAGGGGGGGGGCGCGGCACTGAAGCTTTCTTT.

This clone appeared many times. This chain uses TRBV5-4 with TRBJ1-2, with a possible D match to TRBD1 (5 bases). The CDR3 loop spans 12 amino acids. CDR1 SGHNT and CDR2 YYREEE come from the germline V gene (reference sequence). Deletions cut 9 bases from V and 3 bases from J, with 12 bases between. The CDR3 is CAMQGADYGYTF. In DNA form, the CDR3 reads TGTGCCATGCAGGGCGCGGACTATGGCTACACCTTC.

This chain joins TRBV7-9 and TRBJ1-5; 8 bases are a match to TRBD1. The germline V gene has CDR1 SEHNR and CDR2 FQNEAQ (reference sequence). V lost 5 bases and J lost 1; bases outside the gene matches: 7. The CDR3 is 16 amino acids. CDR3 nucleotides: TGTGCCAGCAGCCGGACAGGGCTCGACAGCAATCAGCCCCAGCATTTT. Encoded protein: CASSRTGLDSNQPQHF. Combining the CDR3 with reference TRBV7-9 and TRBJ1-5 gives the whole variable domain DTGVSQNPRHKITKRGQNVTFRCDPISEHNRLYWYRQTLGQGPEFLTYFQNEAQLEKSRLLSDRFSAERPKGSFSTLEIQRTEQGDSAMYLCASSRTGLDSNQPQHFGDGTRLSIL.

V usage is TRBV30 and J usage is TRBJ2-1; no definite D call. The CDR3 is 11 amino acids. Trimming took 3 bases from V and 3 from J, leaving 3 bases between them. Germline lookup yields CDR1 GTSNPN and CDR2 SVGIG (reference sequence). The CDR3 DNA follows: TGTGCCTGGAGCGTCTACAATGAGCAGTTCTTC. Protein: CAWSVYNEQFF.

The chain couples TRBV6-5 to TRBJ1-5; 7 nucleotides match TRBD1. The germline CDR1 and CDR2 sequences are MNHEY and SVGAGI. The CDR3 has 16 residues. The V segment lost 1 base and the J segment 0 bases; nucleotides outside the gene matches: 3. The DNA for the CDR3 is TGTGCCAGCAGTTACTTGCCAGGGGGTAGCAATCAGCCCCAGCATTTT. Amino acid sequence: CASSYLPGGSNQPQHF.

This clone was counted between two and nine times. This chain joins TRBV30 and TRBJ1-2; 7 bases agree with TRBD1. CDR1 and CDR2 (germline): GTSNPN, SVGIG (reference sequence). The CDR3 covers 15 residues. After removal of 2 bases from V and 4 bases from J, the junction contained 10 bases not matched to a gene. CDR3 loop: CAWSFGQANFYGYTF. The CDR3 DNA sequence: TGTGCCTGGAGTTTCGGACAGGCGAACTTCTATGGCTACACCTTC.

The CDR3 region has the DNA TGTGCCAGCAGTGCCACAGGGACGTACACTGAAGCTTTCTTT. This codes for CASSATGTYTEAFF. The rearrangement joins TRBV27 to TRBJ1-1; perhaps TRBD1 as D (6 bases). Germline V gene lookup returns CDR1 MNHEY and CDR2 SMNVEV (reference sequence). Trimming shortened V by 5 bases and J by 3 bases, and 13 bases separated the two germline ends. CDR3 length equals 14 residues.

This rearrangement joins TRBV4-3 to TRBJ2-3, with D perhaps matching TRBD1 (5 bases). This CDR3 region has 15 residues. Germline-derived CDR1 and CDR2 are LGHNA and YSLEER. V lost 1 base and J 1 base, leaving 9 bases between the germline ends. The CDR3 is CASSQAQGGTDTQYF. The DNA for the CDR3 is TGCGCCAGCAGCCAAGCGCAGGGTGGCACAGATACGCAGTATTTT.

The J gene is TRBJ2-3, the V gene TRBV4-3, with D perhaps TRBD2 (7 bases). The CDR3 is made up of 16 amino acids. Germline assignment: CDR1 LGHNA and CDR2 YSLEER. Trimming left V 0 bases short and J 5 bases short, with 15 bases between. Written as DNA, the CDR3 is TGCGCCAGCAGCCAAGATCTTGAGGGGGGGCGAGATACGCAGTATTTT. It specifies CASSQDLEGGRDTQYF.

This rearrangement joins TRBV7-2 to TRBJ2-7, with 7 bases fitting TRBD1. The CDR3 length is 16 residues. Per germline, CDR1 SGHTA and CDR2 FQGNSA. The V and J ends lost 6 bases and 2 bases, in that order; junction bases with no gene match: 13. CDR3 residues: CASRPSWDSSTYEQYF. The CDR3 bases are TGTGCCAGCAGACCATCCTGGGACAGCTCAACCTACGAGCAGTACTTC.

V is TRBV4-1 and J is TRBJ2-3; 12 positions agree with TRBD2. Germline loops: CDR1 MGHRA, CDR2 YSYEKL. The CDR3 runs 17 residues. Unmatched junction bases numbered 3, after V lost 1 base and J lost 1 base. The CDR3 nucleotides read TGCGCCAGCAGCCAAGGAACTAGCGGGGGGCGCACAGATACGCAGTATTTT. Translating it yields CASSQGTSGGRTDTQYF.

The rearrangement joins TRBV13 to TRBJ2-3, with 9 nucleotides matching TRBD2. J lost 5 bases, V lost 0 bases, and 9 bases had no gene match. This CDR3 is 17 amino acids long. The germline gives CDR1 PRHDT, CDR2 FYEKMQ (reference sequence). This CDR3 reads CASSLGARREGLDTQYF. Written as DNA, the CDR3 is TGTGCCAGCAGCTTAGGCGCCCGGCGGGAGGGCCTAGATACGCAGTATTTT.

The chain has TRBV7-2 and TRBJ1-2; TRBD1 matches at 9 bases. This CDR3 is 15 amino acids long. Germline V gene sequence: CDR1 SGHTA, CDR2 FQGNSA. V was clipped by 5 bases and J by 4 bases; unmatched bases: 8. CDR3: CASSPNPGQGYGYTF. CDR3 coding DNA: TGTGCCAGCAGCCCCAATCCGGGACAGGGCTATGGCTACACCTTC.